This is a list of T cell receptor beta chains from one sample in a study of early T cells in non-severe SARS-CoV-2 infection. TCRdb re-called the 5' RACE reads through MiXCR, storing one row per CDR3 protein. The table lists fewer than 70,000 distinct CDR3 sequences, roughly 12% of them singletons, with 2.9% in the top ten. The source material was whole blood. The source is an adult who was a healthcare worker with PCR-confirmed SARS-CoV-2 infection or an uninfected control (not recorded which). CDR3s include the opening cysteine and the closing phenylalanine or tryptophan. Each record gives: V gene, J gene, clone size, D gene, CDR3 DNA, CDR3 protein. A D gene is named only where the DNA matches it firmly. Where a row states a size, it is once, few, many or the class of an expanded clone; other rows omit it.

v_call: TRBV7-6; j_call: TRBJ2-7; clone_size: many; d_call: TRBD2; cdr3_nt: TGTGCCAGCAGCCCTCTGCCGGGAGGCGGCTACGAGCAGTACTTC; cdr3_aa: CASSPLPGGGYEQYF
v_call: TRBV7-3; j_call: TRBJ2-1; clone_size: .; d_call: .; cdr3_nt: TGTGCCAGCAGCCGAGAGCCCCAGGGGATCTACAATGAGCAGTTCTTC; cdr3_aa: CASSREPQGIYNEQFF
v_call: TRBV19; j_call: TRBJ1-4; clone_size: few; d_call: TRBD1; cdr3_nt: TGTGCCAGTATTGACAGGGGGCCGTCTAATGAAAAACTGTTTTTT; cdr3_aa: CASIDRGPSNEKLFF
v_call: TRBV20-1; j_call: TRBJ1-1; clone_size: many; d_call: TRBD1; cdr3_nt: TGCAGTGTACGGACAGGGACATCAGAAGCTTTCTTT; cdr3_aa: CSVRTGTSEAFF
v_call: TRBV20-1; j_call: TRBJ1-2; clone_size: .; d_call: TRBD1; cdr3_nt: TGCAGTGCAGCGGGGACAGGGAATGGCTACACCTTC; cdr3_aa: CSAAGTGNGYTF
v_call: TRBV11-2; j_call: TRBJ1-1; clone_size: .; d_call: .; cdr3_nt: TGTGCCAGCAGCTTAGGTTGGACAGCGGGAGCTGAAGCTTTCTTT; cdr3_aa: CASSLGWTAGAEAFF
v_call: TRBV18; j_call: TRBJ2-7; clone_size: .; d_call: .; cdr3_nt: TGTGCCAGCTCACCTGGGATTGAGGGCGAGCAGTACTTC; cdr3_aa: CASSPGIEGEQYF
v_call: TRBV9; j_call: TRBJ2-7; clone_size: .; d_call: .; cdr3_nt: TGTGCCAGCAGCTCCCGTAGGATGGGAGAGCAGTACTTC; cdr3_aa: CASSSRRMGEQYF
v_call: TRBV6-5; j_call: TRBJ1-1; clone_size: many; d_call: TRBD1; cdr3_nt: TGTGCCAGCAGTACGACGGGACAGATGAACACTGAAGCTTTCTTT; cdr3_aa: CASSTTGQMNTEAFF
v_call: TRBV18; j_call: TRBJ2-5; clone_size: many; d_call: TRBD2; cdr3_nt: TGTGCCAGCTCCGACGGGAGACTAGCAGAGACCCAGTACTTC; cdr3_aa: CASSDGRLAETQYF
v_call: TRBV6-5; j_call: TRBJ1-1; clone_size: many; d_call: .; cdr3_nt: TGTGCCAGCAGTCCCGGGGGGGGGCAGTTTACTGAAGCTTTCTTT; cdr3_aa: CASSPGGGQFTEAFF
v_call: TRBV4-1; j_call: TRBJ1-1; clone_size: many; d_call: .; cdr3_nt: TGCGCCAGCAGCCCCCTCCTGGGACGGCCGAACACTGAAGCTTTCTTT; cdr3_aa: CASSPLLGRPNTEAFF
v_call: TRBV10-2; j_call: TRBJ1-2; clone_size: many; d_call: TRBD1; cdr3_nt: TGCGCCAGCAGGGGGGACAGGGATAACTATGGCTACACCTTC; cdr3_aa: CASRGDRDNYGYTF
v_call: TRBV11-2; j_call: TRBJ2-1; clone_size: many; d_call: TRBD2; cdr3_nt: TGTGCCAGCAGCCGCTCGACTAGCGGGAGGCATGAGCAGTTCTTC; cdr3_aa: CASSRSTSGRHEQFF
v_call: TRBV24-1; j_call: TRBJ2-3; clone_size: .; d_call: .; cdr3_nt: TGTGCCACCAGTGACCCCGGGACATCGCCCCTAAGAACAGATACGCAGTATTTT; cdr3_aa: CATSDPGTSPLRTDTQYF
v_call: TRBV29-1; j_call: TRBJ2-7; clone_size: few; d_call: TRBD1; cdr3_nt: TGCAGCGTAGTTGACAGGGTGGGAGAGCAGTACTTC; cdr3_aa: CSVVDRVGEQYF
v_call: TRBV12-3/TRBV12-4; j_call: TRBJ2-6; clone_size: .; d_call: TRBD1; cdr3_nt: TGTGCCAGCAGTAGGGACAGGGCTGGGGCCAACGTCCTGACTTTC; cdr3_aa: CASSRDRAGANVLTF
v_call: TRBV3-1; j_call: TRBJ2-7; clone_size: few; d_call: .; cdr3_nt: TGTGCCAGCAGCCAAGGGGGACCGACCCGCTCCTACGAGCAGTACTTC; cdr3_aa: CASSQGGPTRSYEQYF
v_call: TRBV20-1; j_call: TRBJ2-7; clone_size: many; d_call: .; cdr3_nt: TGCAGTGCTAGAAGGGGGTTCTCCTACGAGCAGTACTTC; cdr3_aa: CSARRGFSYEQYF
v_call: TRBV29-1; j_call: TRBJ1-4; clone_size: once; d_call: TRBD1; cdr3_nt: TGCAGCGTTGTGGGGGGGACAGTTAACGAAAAACTGTTTTTT; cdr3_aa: CSVVGGTVNEKLFF
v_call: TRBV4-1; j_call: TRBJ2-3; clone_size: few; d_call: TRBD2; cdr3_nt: TGCGCCAGCAGCCCGTCTAGCGGGAGCACAGATACGCAGTATTTT; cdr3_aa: CASSPSSGSTDTQYF
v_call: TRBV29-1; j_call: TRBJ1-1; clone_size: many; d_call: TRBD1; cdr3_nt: TGCAGCGCAAGACAGGGGGACACTGAAGCTTTCTTT; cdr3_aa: CSARQGDTEAFF
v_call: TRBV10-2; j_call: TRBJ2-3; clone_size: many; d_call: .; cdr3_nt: TGCGCCAGCAGTGAACGAAGCCCCATCCCGGATACGCAGTATTTT; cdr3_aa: CASSERSPIPDTQYF
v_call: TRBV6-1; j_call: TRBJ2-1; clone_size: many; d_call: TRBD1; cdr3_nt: TGTGCCAGCAAACGGACAGGGGACGGGAATGAGCAGTTCTTC; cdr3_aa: CASKRTGDGNEQFF
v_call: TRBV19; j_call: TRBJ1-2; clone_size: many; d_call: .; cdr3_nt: TGTGCCAGTAGTATAAATCCAGGCAGCCCTGGCTACACCTTC; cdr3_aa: CASSINPGSPGYTF
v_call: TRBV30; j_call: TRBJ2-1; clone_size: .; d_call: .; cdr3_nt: TGTGCCTGGAGTGTAAGGGGGGTAGGTGAGCAGTTCTTC; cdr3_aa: CAWSVRGVGEQFF
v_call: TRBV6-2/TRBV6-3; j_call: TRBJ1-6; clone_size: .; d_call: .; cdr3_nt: TGTGCCAGCAGTCCCGGGAGTTATAATTCACCCCTCCACTTT; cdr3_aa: CASSPGSYNSPLHF
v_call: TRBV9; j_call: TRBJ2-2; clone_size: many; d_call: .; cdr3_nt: TGTGCCAGCAGCCCCCAGACCCGAGCGGAGATCACCGGGGAGCTGTTTTTT; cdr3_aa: CASSPQTRAEITGELFF
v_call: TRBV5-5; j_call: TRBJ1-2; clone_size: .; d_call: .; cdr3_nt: TGTGCCAGCAGCTTGGCCCGGGGGCCTTCTAACTATGGCTACACCTTC; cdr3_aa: CASSLARGPSNYGYTF
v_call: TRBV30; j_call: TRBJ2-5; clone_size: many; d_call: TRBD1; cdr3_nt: TGTGCCTGGAGCCCCGGGACAGGGAAAGAGACCCAGTACTTC; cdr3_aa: CAWSPGTGKETQYF
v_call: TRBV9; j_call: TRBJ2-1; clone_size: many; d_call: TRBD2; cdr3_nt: TGTGCCAGCAGCGTATCACTAGCGAACTACAATGAGCAGTTCTTC; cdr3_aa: CASSVSLANYNEQFF
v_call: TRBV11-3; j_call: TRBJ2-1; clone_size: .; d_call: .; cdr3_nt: TGTGCCAGCAGCGGCGGGACAACAGGCTCCTACAATGAGCAGTTCTTC; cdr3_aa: CASSGGTTGSYNEQFF
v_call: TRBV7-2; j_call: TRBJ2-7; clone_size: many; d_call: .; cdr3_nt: TGTGCCAGCAGCGGATCACCGGCGGGGCAGTACTTC; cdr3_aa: CASSGSPAGQYF
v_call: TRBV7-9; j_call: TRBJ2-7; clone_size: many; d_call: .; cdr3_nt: TGTGCCAGCAGCTTAGGGCAGGGGAGTCCCTACGAGCAGTACTTC; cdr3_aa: CASSLGQGSPYEQYF
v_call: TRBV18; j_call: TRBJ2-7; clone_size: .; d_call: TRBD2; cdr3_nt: TGTGCCAGCTCACCTAGTAGCGGGGGGTCCTACGAGCAGTACTTC; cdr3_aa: CASSPSSGGSYEQYF